A single sample is the source of the 27 T cell receptor beta chains below, sequenced in a study of shared clonotypes between healthy human individuals. The assay was immunoSEQ multiplex PCR, and TCRdb's table has in-frame clones only and misses some. Of 700,000 or so clones in the sample, about three quarters are singletons; the top ten hold approximately 1.8%. The sample comprised memory CD4+ T cells sorted from blood. Subset described: CD45RA-negative fraction. Receptor source: a young woman in good health.

The V gene is TRBV2, the J gene TRBJ2-7; perhaps TRBD1 as D (6 bases). The CDR3 runs to 15 residues. Trimming took 2 bases from V and 7 from J, leaving 18 bases between them. CDR1 and CDR2 from the germline V gene are SNHLY and FYNNEI. CDR3 nucleotide sequence: TGTGCCAGCAGTGAATTGCTAGACAGGCCGGGAGAGCAGTACTTC. This codes for CASSELLDRPGEQYF.

The rearrangement uses TRBV25-1 and TRBJ2-1, with 13 bases fitting TRBD2. The CDR3 consists of 15 residues. CDR1 is MGHDK and CDR2 is SYGVNS in the germline V gene. After removal of 4 bases from V and 9 bases from J, the junction contained 6 bases not matched to a gene. CDR3 in DNA: TGTGCCAGCAGTGGGACTAGCGGGAGAATTGGTGAGCAGTTCTTC. Amino acids: CASSGTSGRIGEQFF.

The chain joins TRBV2 to TRBJ1-2; no definite D call. The CDR3 runs to 11 residues. Between the trimmed V and J ends, which lost 10 bases and 6 bases, there was a span of 12 bases. Per the germline V gene, CDR1 is SNHLY and CDR2 is FYNNEI. The CDR3 coding sequence is TGTGCCACCCCGGACGCCCATGGCTACACCTTC. It codes for CATPDAHGYTF.

The J gene is TRBJ2-2, the V gene TRBV7-9; 10 nucleotides match TRBD2. Germline V lookup: CDR1 SEHNR, CDR2 FQNEAQ (reference sequence). The CDR3 length is 15 residues. V gave up 5 bases and J gave up 7 bases; unmatched junction bases: 7. DNA for the CDR3: TGTGCCAGCAGCCCCCCGGGACTAGCGAGCGGGGAGCTGTTTTTT. Protein sequence: CASSPPGLASGELFF.

This clone has at least ten counts. The V gene is TRBV11-2, the J gene TRBJ2-7, with 7 bases matching TRBD1. This CDR3 has 15 residues. Germline V CDR1 and CDR2: SGHAT, FQNNGV. Trimming at V came to 2 bases and at J to 2 bases, leaving 6 bases not matched to a gene. As DNA, the CDR3 is TGTGCCAGCAGCTTACCCGGGACAGAGACCTACGAGCAGTACTTC. Encoded protein: CASSLPGTETYEQYF.

V is TRBV27 and J is TRBJ2-7, with 10 bases lining up with TRBD1. CDR3 length equals 13 residues. V dropped 11 bases and J dropped 5; count of bases not matched to a gene: 9. Germline-derived CDR1 and CDR2 are MNHEY and SMNVEV (reference sequence). This CDR3 is CAGGTGVRDEQYF. CDR3 coding DNA: TGTGCCGGAGGGACAGGGGTACGGGACGAGCAGTACTTC.

The chain combines TRBV30 with TRBJ1-1; D is unresolved. Trimming removed 0 bases from V and 5 bases from J, with 22 bases in between. The germline gives CDR1 GTSNPN, CDR2 SVGIG (reference sequence). This CDR3 contains 17 residues. The CDR3 DNA reads TGTGCCTGGAGTGTACTATCCTTGGCCTCTCGAAGAACTGAAGCTTTCTTT. Encoded protein: CAWSVLSLASRRTEAFF.

This chain connects TRBV7-9 to TRBJ1-5; 7 nucleotides agree with TRBD1. J gave up 3 bases and V 4 bases, and 3 bases lay outside the gene matches. The CDR3 loop spans 14 amino acids. CDR1 is SEHNR, CDR2 FQNEAQ, per germline (reference sequence). CDR3 sequence: CASSSGQFNQPQHF. The CDR3 DNA reads as TGTGCCAGCAGCTCGGGACAGTTCAATCAGCCCCAGCATTTT.

This chain links TRBV5-1 with TRBJ2-2; D gene uncertain. The length of the CDR3 is 13 residues. Trimming stripped 4 bases from V and 2 bases from J, with 6 bases between. Germline CDR1 is SGHRS and CDR2 is YFSETQ. Here the CDR3 DNA reads TGCGCCAGCAGCGAGCTTAACACCGGGGAGCTGTTTTTT. This translates into CASSELNTGELFF.

The chain links TRBV5-1 to TRBJ2-7; 10 bases agree with TRBD2. The germline gives CDR1 SGHRS, CDR2 YFSETQ. After removal of 4 bases from V and 4 bases from J, the junction contained 11 bases not matched to a gene. The CDR3 totals 16 residues. The CDR3 DNA reads as TGCGCCAGCAGCCCCTGGGCTAGCGGGAGTGGTTACGAGCAGTACTTC. This codes for CASSPWASGSGYEQYF.

The chain combines TRBV18 with TRBJ2-7; a possible D gene is TRBD1 (6 bases). Germline assignment: CDR1 KGHSH and CDR2 LQKENI. Trimming left V 3 bases short and J 1 base short, with 10 bases between. The CDR3 spans 14 residues. This CDR3 reads CASSPGAGSYEQYF. CDR3 bases: TGTGCCAGCTCACCGGGGGCCGGGTCCTACGAGCAGTACTTC. Looking up the rest from reference TRBV18 and TRBJ2-7 gives the full variable domain: NAGVMQNPRHLVRRRGQEARLRCSPMKGHSHVYWYRQLPEEGLKFMVYLQKENIIDESGMPKERFSAEFPKEGPSILRIQQVVRGDSAAYFCASSPGAGSYEQYFGPGTRLTVT.

The chain couples TRBV19 to TRBJ2-2, with D possibly TRBD1 on 5 matching bases. The CDR3 runs 13 residues. Germline V gene lookup returns CDR1 LNHDA and CDR2 SQIVND (reference sequence). V lost 5 bases to trimming and J lost 7 bases, with 11 bases between them. CDR3 sequence (DNA): TGTGCCAGTAGTCCCGGACACATCGGGGAGCTGTTTTTT. Amino acid sequence: CASSPGHIGELFF.

The chain is built from TRBV28 and TRBJ1-2; 7 bases align to TRBD1. The germline CDR1 and CDR2 sequences are MDHEN and SYDVKM. CDR3 size: 14 residues. V dropped 8 bases and J dropped 2; count of bases not matched to a gene: 8. CDR3 sequence: CASLPQGLNYGYTF. Here the CDR3 DNA reads TGTGCCAGCCTACCACAGGGGTTAAACTATGGCTACACCTTC.

This chain joins TRBV6-5 and TRBJ2-5; 8 positions match TRBD2. V dropped 5 bases and J dropped 5; count of bases not matched to a gene: 7. The germline V gene encodes CDR1 MNHEY and CDR2 SVGAGI. This CDR3 contains 14 residues. The CDR3 DNA follows: TGTGCCAGCAGTCTTAGCGGGATGTTGGAGACCCAGTACTTC. The encoded protein is CASSLSGMLETQYF.

There are a few counts of this clone. The chain carries TRBV29-1 and TRBJ2-7; D may be TRBD1 (7 bases). V was trimmed by 5 bases and J by 3 bases, leaving 11 bases between them. This CDR3 region has 12 residues. Germline lookup yields CDR1 SQVTM and CDR2 ANQGSEA. The CDR3 loop reads CSVSGGIYEQYF. In DNA form, the CDR3 reads TGCAGCGTTTCAGGGGGGATCTACGAGCAGTACTTC.

As regards this clone: In the same sample, other DNA sequences code for this CDR3. The chain has TRBV7-6 and TRBJ2-1; D unclear. CDR1 SGHVS and CDR2 FNYEAQ come from the germline V gene. CDR3 length: 13 amino acids. V was pared by 1 base and J by 7 bases, with 8 bases between. Written as DNA, the CDR3 is TGTGCCAGCAGCTTAGGTCTAGGGAATGAGCAGTTCTTC. Protein product: CASSLGLGNEQFF.

The DNA of the CDR3 is TGCGCCAGCAGCCAAGCCGGTAGTGGAAACACCATATATTTT. This codes for CASSQAGSGNTIYF. V is TRBV4-1 and J is TRBJ1-3, with unresolved D. Trimming stripped 1 base from V and 3 bases from J, with 7 bases between. The CDR3 totals 14 residues. Germline loops: CDR1 MGHRA, CDR2 YSYEKL.

This clone has a handful of counts. The genes are TRBV6-4 and TRBJ2-2; 8 bases agree with TRBD1. Trimming removed 6 bases from V and 2 bases from J; junction bases left unmatched: 5. Germline V CDR1 and CDR2: MRHNA, SNTAGT. The CDR3 totals 15 residues. This chain's CDR3 is CASRPGTGNTGELFF. CDR3 DNA: TGTGCCAGCAGACCCGGGACAGGCAACACCGGGGAGCTGTTTTTT.

This chain connects TRBV7-9 to TRBJ1-4; weak D call: TRBD1 (6 bases). The CDR3 runs 14 residues. The ends were cut back, 5 bases at V and 5 bases at J, with 12 bases in the middle. From germline, CDR1 is SEHNR and CDR2 FQNEAQ (reference sequence). The CDR3 DNA sequence: TGTGCCAGCAGCGTGGGAGGGGGAAATGAAAAACTGTTTTTT. Its translation is CASSVGGGNEKLFF.

The rearrangement links TRBV7-6 to TRBJ2-5, with 7 bases that match TRBD1. Germline V gene sequence: CDR1 SGHVS, CDR2 FNYEAQ. There are 13 residues in the CDR3. The J segment lost 5 bases and the V segment lost 5 bases, leaving 5 bases of the junction unmatched. CDR3 coding DNA: TGTGCCAGCAGCAGAGGGGGCTGGGAGACCCAGTACTTC. It encodes CASSRGGWETQYF. Supplemented by reference TRBV7-6 and TRBJ2-5, the full variable domain reads GAGVSQSPRYKVTKRGQDVALRCDPISGHVSLYWYRQALGQGPEFLTYFNYEAQQDKSGLPNDRFSAERPEGSISTLTIQRTEQRDSAMYRCASSRGGWETQYFGPGTRLLVL.

The chain combines TRBV4-1 with TRBJ2-5; the match to TRBD2 covers 8 bases. With V trimmed by 1 base and J by 5 bases, 9 bases remained unmatched. The CDR3 sequence is 16 residues long. Germline values: CDR1 MGHRA, CDR2 YSYEKL. The CDR3 protein is CASSQVLGLAAETQYF. CDR3 nucleotides: TGCGCCAGCAGCCAAGTTTTAGGACTAGCAGCGGAGACCCAGTACTTC.

This clone was counted a few times. The same CDR3 arises from other DNA sequences in this sample as well. This chain uses TRBV5-1 with TRBJ2-3; D is undetermined. The CDR3 is made up of 13 amino acids. The germline V gene encodes CDR1 SGHRS and CDR2 YFSETQ. V was pared by 3 bases and J by 0 bases, with 5 bases between. As DNA, the CDR3 is TGCGCCAGCAGCTCCACTAGCACAGATACGCAGTATTTT. This encodes CASSSTSTDTQYF. The variable domain in full, with the rest retrieved from reference TRBV5-1 and TRBJ2-3, is KAGVTQTPRYLIKTRGQQVTLSCSPISGHRSVSWYQQTPGQGLQFLFEYFSETQRNKGNFPGRFSGRQFSNSRSEMNVSTLELGDSALYLCASSSTSTDTQYFGPGTRLTVL.

On this clone: This specimen includes other DNA sequences encoding the same CDR3. This sequence joins TRBV29-1 and TRBJ2-5; TRBD1 matches 7 bases. Germline CDR1 is SQVTM and CDR2 is ANQGSEA. The CDR3 runs to 12 residues. The J segment lost 5 bases and the V segment lost 7 bases, leaving 7 bases of the junction unmatched. The CDR3 reads CSARGGGETQYF. The CDR3 coding sequence is TGCAGCGCCCGAGGGGGCGGGGAGACCCAGTACTTC.

J is TRBJ1-1 and V is TRBV7-9; D might be TRBD1 (5 bases). The CDR3 is 14 residues long. V lost 3 bases to trimming and J lost 1 base, with 9 bases between them. CDR1 and CDR2 (germline): SEHNR, FQNEAQ (reference sequence). The CDR3 sequence is CASSLWTQNTEAFF. CDR3 nucleotides: TGTGCCAGCAGCTTGTGGACACAGAACACTGAAGCTTTCTTT.

This rearrangement joins TRBV7-8 to TRBJ1-1; D not resolved. Trimming stripped 5 bases from V and 0 bases from J, with 13 bases between. The CDR3 is 15 residues long. In germline, CDR1 is SGHVS, CDR2 FQNEAQ. In nucleotides, the CDR3 is TGTGCCAGCAGCCCCTCGGGGAGTTTGAACACTGAAGCTTTCTTT. Amino acid sequence: CASSPSGSLNTEAFF.

This rearrangement joins TRBV28 to TRBJ1-2; D not certain. Germline CDR1 is MDHEN and CDR2 is SYDVKM. This CDR3 contains 12 residues. With 1 base removed from V and 7 bases from J, the gap between germline ends came to 7 bases. CDR3 DNA sequence: TGTGCCAGCAGTTTATCAGGCGGTGGCTACACCTTC. It specifies CASSLSGGGYTF.

The CDR3 DNA sequence: TGTGCCAGCAGCTTGAGTGGAGGCGAGCAGTACTTC. Translation gives CASSLSGGEQYF. The rearrangement links TRBV5-6 to TRBJ2-7, with a tentative D call TRBD2 (5 bases). Germline CDR1 is SGHDT and CDR2 is YYEEEE. Trimming stripped 1 base from V and 6 bases from J, with 8 bases between. The CDR3 is made up of 12 amino acids.